The source of this T cell receptor (beta chain) is a study of low-dose radiotherapy and immunotherapy resistance in tumors. At the level of the study: It was every two weeks, one day before radiation and immunotherapy, that intravenous cyclophosphamide 200 mg/m2 was given. Daily, from cycle 1 day 1 and for four cycles, patients took oral aspirin 300 mg.

It was nivolumab, ipilimumab, aspirin, low-dose cyclophosphamide and low-dose radiotherapy that donors received. Each eligible patient had an advanced solid tumor, and these tumors lacked tumor-infiltrating lymphocytes. Alpha and beta chains were covered, as first-strand cDNA relied on TRAV- and TRBV-specific primers. A constant-region primer paired with the V-primer adapter amplified TCRs over approximately 19 PCR cycles. TCRdb itself ran the reads through MiXCR, one entry per CDR3 protein. The table shows 15,000 or so distinct CDR3 sequences, with about half occurring only once. This clonotype was obtained from a human donor with advanced metastatic prostate, ovarian, gallbladder or colorectal cancer (not recorded which). This table probably holds off-target reads from a library built for another chain.

CDR3 loop: CASSYTGKALEAFF. The CDR3 DNA reads TGTGCCAGCAGCTATACAGGGAAGGCTCTCGAAGCTTTCTTT. The rearrangement joins TRBV5-4 to TRBJ1-1; D may be TRBD1 (6 bases). This CDR3 has 14 residues. Germline assignment: CDR1 SGHNT and CDR2 YYREEE (reference sequence). V gave up 3 bases and J gave up 8 bases, with 17 bases separating them.